The 20 T cell receptor beta chains listed next were all sequenced from one sample in a study of tumor-infiltrating lymphocytes in primary liver carcinoma. The investigators made TCR beta cDNA from about 500 ng total RNA, using a constant-region primer. Slightly modified ARM-PCR served as the procedure for the TCR beta libraries. These libraries came from three rounds of nested multiplex PCR. Use of TRBV1-TRBV30 forward primers with a C-beta reverse primer characterized the first two PCR rounds, which lasted 10 cycles each. TCRdb passed the multiplex PCR reads through MiXCR, listing each CDR3 protein once. The profile covers about 120,000 distinct CDR3 sequences, with less than 75% appearing a single time and 8% to 9% taken by the ten largest. The study co-extracted DNA and RNA from 20-30 mg of unsorted bulk tissue. Sequenced: tumor-adjacent normal liver tissue. Receptors originate from a woman in her sixties with primary liver carcinoma and hepatitis B virus infection.

With regard to this clonotype: A much bigger clone sits one base away, suggesting this may be a read error. The chain links TRBV6-2 or TRBV6-3 to TRBJ1-1, with 7 bases that match TRBD1. This CDR3 has 16 residues. The ends lost 4 bases at V and 7 bases at J; junction bases unmatched: 15. CDR1 and CDR2 from the germline V gene are MNHEY and SVGEGT. The CDR3 here is CASSFSFGQGDIEAFF. CDR3 sequence (DNA): TGTGCCAGCAGTTTTAGTTTCGGGCAGGGGGACATTGAAGCTTTCTTT.

The chain has TRBV18 and TRBJ2-7; D perhaps matches TRBD1 (6 bases). There are 16 residues in the CDR3. V lost 0 bases and J lost 3, with 15 bases in between. The germline V gene has CDR1 KGHSH and CDR2 LQKENI. CDR3 in DNA: TGTGCCAGCTCACCACCAGCGCAGGGGACCTACTACGAGCAGTACTTC. Translating gives CASSPPAQGTYYEQYF.

The chain employs TRBV11-2 and TRBJ2-4; no clear D. The CDR3 runs to 15 residues. V was clipped by 0 bases and J by 6 bases, with 12 bases between them. Germline V lookup: CDR1 SGHAT, CDR2 FQNNGV. CDR3 region: CASSLEGLAVNIQYF. The CDR3 DNA follows: TGTGCCAGCAGCTTAGAGGGATTAGCCGTAAACATTCAGTACTTC. The whole variable domain, filled in from reference TRBV11-2 and TRBJ2-4, reads EAGVAQSPRYKIIEKRQSVAFWCNPISGHATLYWYQQILGQGPKLLIQFQNNGVVDDSQLPKDRFSAERLKGVDSTLKIQPAKLEDSAVYLCASSLEGLAVNIQYFGAGTRLSVL.

This clonotype has at least ten counts. V usage is TRBV12-3 or TRBV12-4 and J usage is TRBJ2-3; D is possibly TRBD2 (6 bases). V was pared by 6 bases and J by 0 bases, with 10 bases between. The CDR3 spans 14 residues. CDR3 DNA sequence: TGTGCCAGCAGCGGGAGACAAAGCACAGATACGCAGTATTTT. Its translation: CASSGRQSTDTQYF.

The V gene is TRBV20-1, the J gene TRBJ2-5; 9 bases are a match to TRBD2. V gave up 3 bases and J gave up 1 base; unmatched junction bases: 6. The germline CDR1 and CDR2 sequences are DFQATT and SNEGSKA (reference sequence). The CDR3 sequence is 15 residues long. CDR3 bases: TGCAGTGCTAGCCCTCTAGCGGGACGCCAAGAGACCCAGTACTTC. This codes for CSASPLAGRQETQYF.

Only a few counts were recorded for this clonotype. Just one base apart from a much larger clone, this may be a read error. The V call is TRBV5-6, the J call TRBJ1-2; D possibly corresponds to TRBD1 (5 bases). The CDR3 runs to 15 residues. Germline V gene data show CDR1 as SGHDT and CDR2 as YYEEEE. The CDR3 DNA reads TGTGTCAGCATTAGAAGGGGCAGGGATAGATATGGCTACACCTTC. Its translation: CVSIRRGRDRYGYTF.

Ten or more counts support this clonotype. The chain employs TRBV13 and TRBJ2-1; either TRBD1 or TRBD2 may fit D (6 bases each). The CDR3 has 14 residues. With 4 bases removed from V and 10 bases from J, the gap between germline ends came to 17 bases. Germline V CDR1 and CDR2: PRHDT, FYEKMQ (reference sequence). The CDR3 loop reads CASSSRRGHREQFF. Written as DNA, the CDR3 is TGTGCCAGCAGCTCAAGGAGGGGACACAGGGAGCAGTTCTTC.

For this clonotype: A much larger clone lies one base from this, so it may be a read error. The V gene is TRBV30, the J gene TRBJ2-1; D gene uncertain. The CDR3 contains 13 residues. Germline V lookup: CDR1 GTSNPN, CDR2 SVGIG (reference sequence). The CDR3 nucleotides are TGTGTCTGGAGTGGCGGAACCTACAATGAGCAGTTCTTC. This gives the protein CVWSGGTYNEQFF.

With respect to this clonotype: This could be a read error, since a much larger clone is one nucleotide away. The chain is built from TRBV6-6 and TRBJ2-5, with D unclear. The CDR3 runs to 16 residues. Trimming left V 2 bases short and J 0 bases short, with 13 bases between. Germline V gene data show CDR1 as MNHNY and CDR2 as SVGAGI (reference sequence). CDR3 bases: TGTGCCAGCAGTTACCCGCCAGGTGACCACCAAGAGACCCAGTACTTC. Encoded protein: CASSYPPGDHQETQYF.

The chain joins TRBV6-1 to TRBJ2-5; D remains unclear. Per the germline V gene, CDR1 is MNHNS and CDR2 is SASEGT. Trimming took 4 bases from V and 5 from J, leaving 11 bases between them. The CDR3 loop spans 13 amino acids. The DNA for the CDR3 is TGTGCCAGCAGTGGCGGTACGAGGGAGACCCAGTACTTC. Translated, it gives CASSGGTRETQYF.

This clonotype was observed at least ten times. The chain joins TRBV5-1 to TRBJ1-2; the D gene is possibly TRBD1 (5 bases). The V end was cut by 2 bases, the J end by 2 bases, with 7 bases between. CDR1 is SGHRS and CDR2 is YFSETQ in the germline V gene. This CDR3 is built from 13 residues. CDR3 sequence reads: CASSFRQNYGYTF. The CDR3, as DNA: TGCGCCAGCAGCTTCCGACAGAACTATGGCTACACCTTC.

With regard to this clonotype: Because it lacks the conserved phenylalanine or tryptophan at the end, this CDR3 is likely a read error. The chain carries TRBV5-1 and TRBJ2-2; D tentatively reads TRBD1 or TRBD2 (5 bases each). Germline V gives CDR1 SGHRS, CDR2 YFSETQ. The CDR3 extends over 17 amino acids. CDR3 in DNA: TGCGACAGCAGCTATTCGGGACGGAACTTGAACACCGGGGAGCTGTTTCTT. This gives the protein CDSSYSGRNLNTGELFL.

In its sample, this clonotype is medium-sized (0.01 to 0.1%). CDR3 sequence: CASSPWTGNTEAFF. CDR3 nucleotide sequence: TGTGCCAGCAGCCCCTGGACAGGGAACACTGAAGCTTTCTTT. This chain connects TRBV11-2 to TRBJ1-1, with 7 nucleotides matching TRBD1. Germline V gene sequence: CDR1 SGHAT, CDR2 FQNNGV. Trimming removed 5 bases from V and 1 base from J; junction bases left unmatched: 4. This CDR3 is built from 14 residues.

The chain couples TRBV4-1 to TRBJ2-1, with D tentatively TRBD2 (5 bases). Trimming pared 0 bases from V and 8 bases from J, leaving 17 bases between. Germline lookup yields CDR1 MGHRA and CDR2 YSYEKL. This CDR3 comprises 16 residues. The CDR3 spells CASSQEVWRGSDEQFF. For the CDR3, the DNA is TGCGCCAGCAGCCAAGAGGTCTGGAGAGGGTCGGATGAGCAGTTCTTC.

On this clonotype itself: The CDR3 end shows no conserved phenylalanine or tryptophan, and so a read error is likely. The CDR3 DNA sequence: TGTGCCATCAGTGAGCAGATACGATTGACAGGGGGGGCTCCCTACGAGCAGTACTTA. It encodes CAISEQIRLTGGAPYEQYL. The chain couples TRBV10-3 to TRBJ2-7, with 9 positions matching TRBD1. V lost 2 bases and J lost 2; bases outside the gene matches: 16. CDR1 and CDR2 from the germline V gene are ENHRY and SYGVKD. The CDR3 contains 19 residues.

Comments on this clonotype: This is likely a read error, given that the CDR3 carries no conserved phenylalanine or tryptophan at its end. The chain is built from TRBV28 and TRBJ2-1, with D perhaps TRBD1 or TRBD2 (5 bases each). This CDR3 has 11 residues. The germline gives CDR1 MDHEN, CDR2 SYDVKM. CDR3 nucleotide sequence: TGTGCCAGTAGTTGGGGGATTGAGCAGTTCCTC. This codes for CASSWGIEQFL.

This rearrangement joins TRBV20-1 to TRBJ2-7, with 11 bases that match TRBD2. V dropped 5 bases and J dropped 5; count of bases not matched to a gene: 8. From germline, CDR1 is DFQATT and CDR2 SNEGSKA (reference sequence). The CDR3 covers 14 residues. CDR3 loop: CSADTSGSNNEQYF. CDR3 sequence (DNA): TGCAGTGCTGATACTAGCGGGAGTAATAACGAGCAGTACTTC.

Details on this clonotype: One end of the junction varies from germline; a read error may be responsible. V usage is TRBV29-1 and J usage is TRBJ2-2; tentatively, D is TRBD2 (6 bases). From germline, CDR1 is SQVTM and CDR2 ANQGSEA. The CDR3 covers 12 residues. CDR3 residues: CSGGEDVGELLF. The CDR3 region has the DNA TGCAGCGGTGGGGAGGACGTCGGGGAGCTGCTTTTT.

This clonotype was picked up one time. The V call is TRBV29-1, the J call TRBJ2-1; tentative D call: TRBD2 (6 bases). The germline V gene has CDR1 SQVTM and CDR2 ANQGSEA. V was trimmed by 6 bases and J by 6 bases, leaving 21 bases between them. The length of the CDR3 is 15 residues. CDR3 protein: CSVGSLTGAGNEQFF. The CDR3 DNA sequence: TGCAGCGTCGGGAGCCTCACGGGAGCCGGCAATGAGCAGTTCTTC.

This clonotype was observed a handful of times. The gene calls are TRBV11-1 and TRBJ2-1, with D unclear. CDR1 is SGHAT, CDR2 FQDESV, per germline (reference sequence). This CDR3 spans 13 amino acids. Between the trimmed V and J ends, which lost 5 bases and 10 bases, there was a span of 15 bases. The CDR3 region has the DNA TGTGCCAGCAGCCCGATTCGGCAAGCGGAGCAGTTCTTC. Its protein is CASSPIRQAEQFF.